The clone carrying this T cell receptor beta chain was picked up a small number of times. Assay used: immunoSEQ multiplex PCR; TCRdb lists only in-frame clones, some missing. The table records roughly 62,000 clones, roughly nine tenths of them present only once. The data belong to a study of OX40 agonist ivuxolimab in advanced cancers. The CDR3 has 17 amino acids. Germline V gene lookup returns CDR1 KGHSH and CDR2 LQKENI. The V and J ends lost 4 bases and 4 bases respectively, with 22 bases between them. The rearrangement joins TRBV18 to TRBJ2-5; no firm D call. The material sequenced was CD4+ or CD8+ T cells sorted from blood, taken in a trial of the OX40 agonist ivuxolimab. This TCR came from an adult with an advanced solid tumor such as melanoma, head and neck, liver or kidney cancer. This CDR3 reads CASSRLVEQTSGETQYF. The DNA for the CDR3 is TGTGCCAGCTCACGACTCGTAGAACAGACCTCAGGAGAGACCCAGTACTTC.